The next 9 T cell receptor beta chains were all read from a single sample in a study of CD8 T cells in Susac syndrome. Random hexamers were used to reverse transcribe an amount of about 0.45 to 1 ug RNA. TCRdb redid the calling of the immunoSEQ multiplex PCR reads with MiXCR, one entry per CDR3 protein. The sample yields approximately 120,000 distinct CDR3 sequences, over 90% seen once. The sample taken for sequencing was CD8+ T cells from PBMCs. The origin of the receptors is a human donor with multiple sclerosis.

The CDR3 reads CASSQDLRTSGGAETQYF. CDR3 DNA: TGTGCCAGCAGCCAGGATTTAAGGACTAGCGGGGGGGCAGAGACCCAGTACTTC. The chain joins TRBV14 to TRBJ2-5; 15 nucleotides agree with TRBD2. The CDR3 has 18 amino acids. Germline V lookup: CDR1 SGHDN, CDR2 FVKESK. Germline trimming cut 3 bases from V and 4 bases from J; bases unmatched to any gene: 9.

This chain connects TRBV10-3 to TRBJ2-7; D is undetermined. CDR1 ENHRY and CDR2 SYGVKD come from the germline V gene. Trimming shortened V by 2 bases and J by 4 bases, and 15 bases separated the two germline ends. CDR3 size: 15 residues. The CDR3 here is CAISEGREIPYEQYV. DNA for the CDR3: TGTGCCATCAGTGAGGGCAGAGAAATCCCTTACGAGCAGTACGTC.

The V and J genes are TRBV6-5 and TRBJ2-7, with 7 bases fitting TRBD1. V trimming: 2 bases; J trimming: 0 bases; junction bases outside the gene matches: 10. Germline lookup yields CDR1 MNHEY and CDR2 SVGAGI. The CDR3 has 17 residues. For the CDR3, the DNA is TGTGCCAGCAGTTACCTCGGACAGGAAGACCTCTCCTACGAGCAGTACTTC. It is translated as CASSYLGQEDLSYEQYF.

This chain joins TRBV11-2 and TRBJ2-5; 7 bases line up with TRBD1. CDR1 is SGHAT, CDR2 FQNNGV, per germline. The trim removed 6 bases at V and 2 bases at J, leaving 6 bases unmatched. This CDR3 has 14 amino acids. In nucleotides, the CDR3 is TGTGCCAGCAGATCAGGGGGAGAGCAAGAGACCCAGTACTTC. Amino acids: CASRSGGEQETQYF.

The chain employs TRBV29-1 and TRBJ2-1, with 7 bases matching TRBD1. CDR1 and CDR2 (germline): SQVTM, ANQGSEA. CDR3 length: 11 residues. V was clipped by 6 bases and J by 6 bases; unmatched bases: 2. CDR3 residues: CSVGDSNEQFF. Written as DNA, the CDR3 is TGCAGCGTGGGGGACAGCAATGAGCAGTTCTTC.

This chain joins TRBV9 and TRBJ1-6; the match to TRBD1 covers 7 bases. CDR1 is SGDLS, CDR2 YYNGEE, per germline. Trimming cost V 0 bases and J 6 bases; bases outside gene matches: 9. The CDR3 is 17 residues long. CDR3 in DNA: TGTGCCAGCAGCGTAGCTCGGGTCGGGACAGTTAATTCACCCCTCCACTTT. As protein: CASSVARVGTVNSPLHF.

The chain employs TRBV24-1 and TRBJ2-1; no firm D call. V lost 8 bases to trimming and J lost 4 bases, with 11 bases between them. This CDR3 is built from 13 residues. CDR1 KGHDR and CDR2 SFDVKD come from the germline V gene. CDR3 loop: CATTGGSYNEQFF. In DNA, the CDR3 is TGTGCCACCACTGGCGGATCGTACAATGAGCAGTTCTTC.

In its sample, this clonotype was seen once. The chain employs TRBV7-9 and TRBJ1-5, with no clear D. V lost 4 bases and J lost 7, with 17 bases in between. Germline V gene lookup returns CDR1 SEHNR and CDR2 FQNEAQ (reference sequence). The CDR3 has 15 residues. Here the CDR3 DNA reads TGTGCCAGCAGCTCCTCGCTAGAGGCGGGACAGCCCCAGCATTTT. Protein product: CASSSSLEAGQPQHF. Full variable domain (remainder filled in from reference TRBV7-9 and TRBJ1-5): DTGVSQNPRHKITKRGQNVTFRCDPISEHNRLYWYRQTLGQGPEFLTYFQNEAQLEKSRLLSDRFSAERPKGSFSTLEIQRTEQGDSAMYLCASSSSLEAGQPQHFGDGTRLSIL.

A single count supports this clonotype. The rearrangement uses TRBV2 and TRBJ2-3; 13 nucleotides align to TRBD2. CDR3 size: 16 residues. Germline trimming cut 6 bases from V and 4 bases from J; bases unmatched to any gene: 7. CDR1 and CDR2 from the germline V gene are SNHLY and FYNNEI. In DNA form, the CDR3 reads TGTGCCAGCAGCCCCGGACTAGCGGGAGACTCAGATACGCAGTATTTT. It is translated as CASSPGLAGDSDTQYF.